Listed below are T cell receptor beta chains from one sample, sequenced in a study of early T cells in non-severe SARS-CoV-2 infection. One entry per CDR3 protein, called by TCRdb with MiXCR from the 5' RACE reads. The data contain more than 75,000 distinct CDR3 sequences, roughly 15% of them singletons. Sequences were obtained from whole blood. Source of these receptors: an adult who was a healthcare worker with PCR-confirmed SARS-CoV-2 infection or an uninfected control (not recorded which). Each CDR3 is given with its conserved first and last residue. D genes are given only for firm matches.

>TRBD2|TRBJ2-5|TRBV5-1
CASTQRGAQETQYF
>.|TRBJ1-1|TRBV5-1
CASNPTLGGSEAFF
>.|TRBJ1-6|TRBV7-6
CASSPRTAADSPLHF
>TRBD1|TRBJ2-1|TRBV6-6
CASSSPRQGARNEQFF
>.|TRBJ2-7|TRBV11-3
CASSLRRTSEQYF
>TRBD1|TRBJ1-5|TRBV24-1
CATSDTDRGSNQPQHF
>.|TRBJ2-1|TRBV18
CASSPPDPVGVPYNEQFF
>.|TRBJ1-4|TRBV29-1
CSVHNEKLFF
>TRBD1|TRBJ2-7|TRBV9
CASSAPGQGGEQYF
>TRBD1|TRBJ1-2|TRBV4-1
CASSQNKGQGANYGYTF
>TRBD2|TRBJ2-5|TRBV6-2/TRBV6-3
CASTWAGEETQYF
>.|TRBJ2-5|TRBV7-2
CASSRVGGSQETQYF
>.|TRBJ1-1|TRBV5-6
CASSLATEAFF
>TRBD1|TRBJ1-1|TRBV9
CASSERTGDYPTEAFF
>.|TRBJ1-3|TRBV18
CASSPFLTEKGNTIYF
>.|TRBJ1-1|TRBV29-1
CSGEGQGPTEAFF
>TRBD1|TRBJ1-4|TRBV25-1
CASSRQGREKLFF
>TRBD2|TRBJ2-3|TRBV7-2
CASSRGLAEKDTQYF
>.|TRBJ1-1|TRBV9
CASSVRTGTEAFF
>TRBD1|TRBJ2-1|TRBV4-1
CASSQSGTGVQTRSNEQFF
>.|TRBJ1-5|TRBV6-2/TRBV6-3
CASSLLTGSNQPQHF
>.|TRBJ1-2|TRBV29-1
CSVVAGSGYGYTF
>.|TRBJ1-2|TRBV6-1
CASSEVGQGLRLYGYTF
>.|TRBJ2-1|TRBV2
CASSGLIQGNEQFF
>.|TRBJ1-1|TRBV12-3/TRBV12-4
CASSLMNTEAFF
>.|TRBJ2-5|TRBV7-9
CASHGVWGTQYF
>.|TRBJ1-3|TRBV3-1
CASSQDSSGNTIYF